The 21 T cell receptor beta chains below come from one sample, sequenced in a study of PD-1 blockade in classical Hodgkin lymphoma. Each patient relapsed following autologous stem cell transplantation, and prior brentuximab vedotin exposure differed. Repertoires were generated with immunoSEQ multiplex PCR, while TCRdb's copy carries only in-frame clones and drops some. This table holds 50,000 to 75,000 clones, 80% to 90% found once. This specimen was peripheral blood mononuclear cells (PBMCs), taken at baseline. Source of these receptors: a human donor with classical Hodgkin lymphoma.

The chain carries TRBV25-1 and TRBJ2-1; D is ambiguous. The CDR3 is 14 amino acids. Germline-derived CDR1 and CDR2 are MGHDK and SYGVNS. The V gene lost 2 bases and the J gene lost 0 bases, with 5 bases spanning the gap. In DNA, the CDR3 is TGTGCCAGCAGTGAAAAGGGCTCCTACAATGAGCAGTTCTTC. Translated: CASSEKGSYNEQFF.

V and J are TRBV7-2 and TRBJ2-3; D is ambiguous. Trimming shortened V by 4 bases and J by 5 bases, and 13 bases separated the two germline ends. The CDR3 runs to 14 residues. The germline gives CDR1 SGHTA, CDR2 FQGNSA. Here the CDR3 reads CASSYDTTRDTQYF. The DNA for the CDR3 is TGTGCCAGCAGCTACGACACAACCAGAGATACGCAGTATTTT.

The chain couples TRBV7-6 to TRBJ2-7; possible D gene TRBD1, 6 bases. With 5 bases removed from V and 4 bases from J, the gap between germline ends came to 12 bases. This CDR3 is 13 amino acids long. CDR1 is SGHVS and CDR2 is FNYEAQ in the germline V gene. The chain's CDR3 is CASSQYREYEQYF. The CDR3 DNA is TGTGCCAGCAGCCAATACAGGGAGTACGAGCAGTACTTC.

Notes on this clone: One end of the junction is discordant with germline, which a read error may explain. This chain joins TRBV7-7 and TRBJ2-3, with TRBD2 identical over 8 bases. This CDR3 contains 16 residues. The germline CDR1 and CDR2 sequences are SSHAT and FNYEAQ (reference sequence). The CDR3 DNA is TGTGCTAGCAGCTTAGGAAGCGGGGGTGGCACAGATACGCAGTATTTT. Protein product: CASSLGSGGGTDTQYF.

V usage is TRBV28 and J usage is TRBJ1-1; D not resolved. This CDR3 region has 13 residues. V was trimmed by 3 bases and J by 0 bases, leaving 5 bases between them. Germline values: CDR1 MDHEN, CDR2 SYDVKM. The CDR3 region has the DNA TGTGCCAGCAGTTTGATTATGAACACTGAAGCTTTCTTT. Translation gives CASSLIMNTEAFF.

The V call is TRBV4-2, the J call TRBJ2-2; D possibly corresponds to TRBD2 (5 bases). CDR3 size: 13 residues. The germline V gene encodes CDR1 LGHNA and CDR2 YNFKEQ. The V gene lost 4 bases and the J gene lost 6 bases, with 9 bases spanning the gap. The CDR3 here is CASSRTLAGELFF. CDR3 DNA sequence: TGTGCCAGCAGCCGAACACTAGCCGGGGAGCTGTTTTTT.

The CDR3 nucleotides read TGTGCCAGCAGCTTGAGCGGGGATACCTACGAGCAGTACTTC. Encoded protein: CASSLSGDTYEQYF. This chain links TRBV7-2 with TRBJ2-7; 7 nucleotides line up with TRBD2. The CDR3 loop spans 14 amino acids. Germline CDR1 SGHTA, CDR2 FQGNSA. With 3 bases clipped from V and 2 bases from J, the junction kept 4 bases outside the gene matches.

The J gene is TRBJ1-2, the V gene TRBV7-8; no reliable D call. CDR3 length: 17 residues. Deletions cut 2 bases from V and 0 bases from J, with 16 bases between. Germline loops: CDR1 SGHVS, CDR2 FQNEAQ. The CDR3 reads CASSLRAASDSNYGYTF. The DNA for the CDR3 is TGTGCCAGCAGCTTACGAGCTGCGTCAGATTCTAACTATGGCTACACCTTC. The full variable domain, with the rest looked up from reference TRBV7-8 and TRBJ1-2, is GAGVSQSPRYKVAKRGQDVALRCDPISGHVSLFWYQQALGQGPEFLTYFQNEAQLDKSGLPSDRFFAERPEGSVSTLKIQRTQQEDSAVYLCASSLRAASDSNYGYTFGSGTRLTVV.

This chain connects TRBV12-5 to TRBJ1-2; D is perhaps TRBD1 (5 bases). Germline V gene data show CDR1 as LGHNT and CDR2 as FRNRAP. This CDR3 is 16 amino acids long. Deletions cut 0 bases from V and 1 base from J, with 12 bases between. CDR3 bases: TGTGCTAGTGGTTTGGTACGGGGGTCCGGTAACTATGGCTACACCTTC. The encoded protein is CASGLVRGSGNYGYTF. The full variable domain, its missing parts supplied by reference TRBV12-5 and TRBJ1-2, is DARVTQTPRHKVTEMGQEVTMRCQPILGHNTVFWYRQTMMQGLELLAYFRNRAPLDDSGMPKDRFSAEMPDATLATLKIQPSEPRDSAVYFCASGLVRGSGNYGYTFGSGTRLTVV.

The chain carries TRBV6-5 and TRBJ1-5, with D possibly being TRBD1 (6 bases). Germline V gives CDR1 MNHEY, CDR2 SVGAGI. The CDR3 extends over 14 amino acids. V lost 6 bases to trimming and J lost 5 bases, with 14 bases between them. The CDR3 protein is CASSTTQGHQPQHF. CDR3 DNA: TGTGCCAGCAGCACCACACAGGGCCATCAGCCCCAGCATTTT.

This chain joins TRBV19 and TRBJ2-2; D remains ambiguous. The germline gives CDR1 LNHDA, CDR2 SQIVND (reference sequence). V gave up 5 bases and J gave up 7 bases, with 8 bases separating them. The CDR3 spans 12 residues. For the CDR3, the DNA is TGTGCCAGTAGTTGGGCCGGCGGGGAGCTGTTTTTT. Encoded protein: CASSWAGGELFF.

The gene calls are TRBV10-2 and TRBJ2-7, with 7 bases that match TRBD2. This CDR3 comprises 15 residues. Trimming removed 5 bases from V and 4 bases from J; junction bases left unmatched: 11. The V gene's germline CDR1 is WSHSY and CDR2 SAAADI. The CDR3 sequence: CASSPARGGRYEQYF. CDR3 sequence (DNA): TGCGCCAGCAGTCCAGCAAGGGGAGGGAGGTACGAGCAGTACTTC.

This rearrangement joins TRBV6-1 to TRBJ2-3; TRBD2 matches 9 bases. Germline CDR1 and CDR2: MNHNS and SASEGT. J lost 5 bases, V lost 3 bases, and 12 bases had no gene match. This CDR3 contains 17 residues. The CDR3 region is CASSDVLAGGHQDTQYF. In DNA form, the CDR3 reads TGTGCCAGCAGTGACGTGTTGGCGGGGGGGCATCAAGATACGCAGTATTTT.

The rearrangement joins TRBV7-6 to TRBJ1-2; D perhaps matches TRBD1 (5 bases). The CDR3 is made up of 15 amino acids. In germline, CDR1 is SGHVS, CDR2 FNYEAQ. The V end was cut by 5 bases, the J end by 5 bases, with 18 bases between. CDR3 nucleotide sequence: TGTGCCAGCAGCCCGTACGCGGGCCAGGGTTATGGCTACACCTTC. It encodes CASSPYAGQGYGYTF.

Remarks on this clone: One junction end does not reproduce the germline sequence, and a read error may be involved. The chain links TRBV19 to TRBJ1-6, with D unresolved. This CDR3 has 13 residues. Germline V gene data show CDR1 as LNHDA and CDR2 as SQIVND (reference sequence). CDR3 bases: TGTGCCAGTAGGATAGAAAGCAATTCACCCCTCCACTTT. Its protein product is CASRIESNSPLHF. The whole variable domain, remainder taken from reference TRBV19 and TRBJ1-6, is DGGITQSPKYLFRKEGQNVTLSCEQNLNHDAMYWYRQDPGQGLRLIYYSQIVNDFQKGDIAEGYSVSREKKESFPLTVTSAQKNPTAFYLCASRIESNSPLHFGNGTRLTVT.

This clone occurred once. The chain joins TRBV28 to TRBJ1-1; D possibly corresponds to TRBD1 (6 bases). Trimming stripped 5 bases from V and 11 bases from J, with 18 bases between. The CDR3 has 13 residues. From germline, CDR1 is MDHEN and CDR2 SYDVKM. DNA for the CDR3: TGTGCCAGCAGTCCAATTAGACAGGTTTGGGCTTTCTTT. Translation: CASSPIRQVWAFF.

The V gene is TRBV28, the J gene TRBJ1-6; D remains unclear. This CDR3 spans 13 amino acids. Deletions cut 6 bases from V and 13 bases from J, with 16 bases between. Per germline, CDR1 MDHEN and CDR2 SYDVKM. The CDR3, as DNA: TGTGCCAGCAGCTTACCGCGTACCGGGCCCCTCCACTTT. Its protein product is CASSLPRTGPLHF.

The rearrangement links TRBV6-6 to TRBJ2-7; TRBD2 matches at 10 bases. In germline, CDR1 is MNHNY, CDR2 SVGAGI (reference sequence). CDR3 size: 14 residues. The trim removed 7 bases at V and 3 bases at J, leaving 6 bases unmatched. CDR3 DNA: TGTGCCAGCAATTCTCTAGCGGGGGTCTACGAGCAGTACTTC. Translation: CASNSLAGVYEQYF.

The genes are TRBV18 and TRBJ1-1, with a weak D call TRBD1 (5 bases). V dropped 3 bases and J dropped 4 bases, with 9 bases sitting between them. Germline V gene sequence: CDR1 KGHSH, CDR2 LQKENI. The CDR3 runs 13 residues. The CDR3 spells CASSPAGTTEAFF. DNA of the CDR3: TGTGCCAGCTCACCGGCAGGGACCACTGAAGCTTTCTTT.

Only a few counts were recorded for this clone. The V call is TRBV7-8, the J call TRBJ2-1, with no clear D. CDR3 length: 14 residues. The V end lost 2 bases, the J end lost 5 bases, and 10 bases lay between the germline ends. The germline V gene encodes CDR1 SGHVS and CDR2 FQNEAQ. CDR3 loop: CASSLMGIHNEQFF. CDR3 coding DNA: TGTGCCAGCAGCTTAATGGGAATCCACAATGAGCAGTTCTTC.

This chain links TRBV15 with TRBJ2-1, with TRBD2 as a possible D gene (5 bases). Deletions cut 0 bases from V and 5 bases from J, with 23 bases between. The germline V gene encodes CDR1 LNHNV and CDR2 YYDKDF (reference sequence). This CDR3 has 19 amino acids. CDR3 loop: CATSRDRRSGVFRDNEQFF. The DNA of the CDR3 is TGTGCCACCAGCAGAGATCGACGTTCCGGGGTCTTTAGGGACAATGAGCAGTTCTTC.